The 20 T cell receptor beta chains below come from one sample, sequenced in a study of blood T cell repertoires in COVID-19. Only in-frame clones appear in the TCRdb table, and some are missing; sequencing was by immunoSEQ multiplex PCR. The sample has approximately 360,000 clones, around 83% seen once. Sequencing was done on a sample of PBMCs or T cells enriched from blood (not recorded which). These receptors were collected from a woman between 50 and 59 years old who had recovered from COVID-19.

The chain employs TRBV13 and TRBJ2-2; 9 nucleotides line up with TRBD2. The CDR3 totals 17 residues. Looked up from germline, CDR1 is PRHDT and CDR2 is FYEKMQ (reference sequence). The junction had 7 bases not matched to a gene; V was cut back by 1 base and J by 4 bases. The CDR3 region is CASSLVGAGGITGELFF. The CDR3 coding sequence is TGTGCCAGCAGCTTAGTGGGAGCGGGGGGAATCACCGGGGAGCTGTTTTTT.

The table lists this clone with a few counts. The V call is TRBV7-9, the J call TRBJ2-1; 7 bases are a match to TRBD2. The CDR3 is 11 amino acids. Looked up from germline, CDR1 is SEHNR and CDR2 is FQNEAQ (reference sequence). V trimming: 6 bases; J trimming: 15 bases; junction bases outside the gene matches: 8. The CDR3 spells CASSTREALFF. CDR3 nucleotides: TGTGCCAGCAGTACCCGGGAGGCTCTGTTCTTC.

The chain combines TRBV5-4 with TRBJ1-4; D is perhaps TRBD1 (6 bases). The CDR3 length is 15 residues. Germline CDR1 SGHNT, CDR2 YYREEE (reference sequence). Trimming cost V 1 base and J 1 base, with 8 bases left between them. The CDR3 DNA reads TGTGCCAGCAGCTTGCAGGGGCGAACTAATGAAAAACTGTTTTTT. Its protein product is CASSLQGRTNEKLFF.

The gene calls are TRBV6-5 and TRBJ1-5; possibly TRBD1 for D (6 bases). Trimming left V 5 bases short and J 6 bases short, with 17 bases between. Germline assignment: CDR1 MNHEY and CDR2 SVGAGI. The CDR3 is 15 residues long. Written as DNA, the CDR3 is TGTGCCAGCAGTCCCCCAGGGGTAGGCGGTCAGCCCCAGCATTTT. It specifies CASSPPGVGGQPQHF.

The chain's CDR3 is CASSITPSGGIYGYTF. CDR3 nucleotide sequence: TGTGCCAGCAGCATAACCCCTTCGGGGGGGATCTATGGCTACACCTTC. The chain combines TRBV11-2 with TRBJ1-2, with D tentatively TRBD1 (5 bases). This CDR3 is 16 amino acids long. Germline assignment: CDR1 SGHAT and CDR2 FQNNGV. Trimming took off 5 bases at V and 4 bases at J, with 20 bases between the two ends.

This clone has more than one count but fewer than ten. This rearrangement joins TRBV10-3 to TRBJ2-1; 14 bases are shared with TRBD2. The junction had 4 bases not matched to a gene; V was cut back by 8 bases and J by 7 bases. The CDR3 consists of 14 residues. Germline V gene data show CDR1 as ENHRY and CDR2 as SYGVKD. The CDR3: CAIGLAGGRNEQFF. In DNA, the CDR3 is TGTGCCATCGGACTAGCGGGAGGACGTAATGAGCAGTTCTTC.

The V and J genes are TRBV29-1 and TRBJ2-5; TRBD1 aligns across 9 bases. CDR3 length: 15 residues. The junction had 8 bases not matched to a gene; V was cut back by 2 bases and J by 4 bases. Germline V gene sequence: CDR1 SQVTM, CDR2 ANQGSEA. The DNA of the CDR3 is TGCAGCGTTGAACAAGAGGACAGGGGACCAGAGACCCAGTACTTC. It yields the protein CSVEQEDRGPETQYF. Supplemented by reference TRBV29-1 and TRBJ2-5, the full variable domain reads SAVISQKPSRDICQRGTSLTIQCQVDSQVTMMFWYRQQPGQSLTLIATANQGSEATYESGFVIDKFPISRPNLTFSTLTVSNMSPEDSSIYLCSVEQEDRGPETQYFGPGTRLLVL.

V is TRBV6-2 or TRBV6-3 and J is TRBJ1-2; 12 nucleotides line up with TRBD1. CDR1 and CDR2 from the germline V gene are MNHEY and SVGEGT. V shed 4 bases and J 5 bases; nucleotides not matched to a gene: 5. This CDR3 comprises 15 residues. CDR3 residues: CASSWPGQGAYGYTF. The CDR3, as DNA: TGTGCCAGCAGTTGGCCGGGACAGGGGGCGTATGGCTACACCTTC.

J is TRBJ1-1 and V is TRBV6-1; D not certain. The CDR3 is made up of 11 amino acids. V was pared by 2 bases and J by 9 bases, with 7 bases between. In germline, CDR1 is MNHNS, CDR2 SASEGT. In DNA, the CDR3 is TGTGCCAGCAGTGAAATGGAGAAAGCTTTCTTT. This sequence encodes CASSEMEKAFF.

The V call is TRBV3-1 (or the pseudogene TRBV3-2), the J call TRBJ2-2; D not certain. Germline lookup yields CDR1 LGHDT and CDR2 YNNKEL (reference sequence). The CDR3 consists of 13 residues. The V end lost 1 base, the J end lost 2 bases, and 2 bases lay between the germline ends. The CDR3 DNA is TGTGCCAGCAGCCAAGTAAACACCGGGGAGCTGTTTTTT. It encodes CASSQVNTGELFF.

This chain connects TRBV11-3 to TRBJ2-5; 7 positions match TRBD1. The CDR3 consists of 15 residues. V shed 1 base and J 4 bases; nucleotides not matched to a gene: 6. CDR1 SGHNT and CDR2 YENEEA come from the germline V gene. DNA of the CDR3: TGTGCCAGCAGCTTAGTAAGGGGGCAGGGAGAGACCCAGTACTTC. Protein product: CASSLVRGQGETQYF.

V and J are TRBV5-1 and TRBJ2-6; D unresolved. The V end was cut by 2 bases, the J end by 0 bases, with 6 bases between. CDR1 is SGHRS and CDR2 is YFSETQ in the germline V gene. The CDR3 length is 15 residues. Written as DNA, the CDR3 is TGCGCCAGCAGCTTCAGATTCTCTGGGGCCAACGTCCTGACTTTC. As protein: CASSFRFSGANVLTF.

The genes are TRBV19 and TRBJ2-5, with 8 bases matching TRBD2. The germline V gene has CDR1 LNHDA and CDR2 SQIVND (reference sequence). J lost 5 bases, V lost 4 bases, and 9 bases had no gene match. This CDR3 region has 15 residues. As DNA, the CDR3 is TGTGCCAGTAGTAACACCGGGACTAGGGGGGAGACCCAGTACTTC. It codes for CASSNTGTRGETQYF.

The J gene is TRBJ1-2, the V gene TRBV4-3; D is possibly TRBD1 (6 bases). Germline CDR1 is LGHNA and CDR2 is YSLEER. CDR3 length: 14 residues. V was pared by 0 bases and J by 7 bases, with 12 bases between. The CDR3 loop reads CASSQDISQGGYTF. The CDR3 DNA reads TGCGCCAGCAGCCAAGATATTTCACAGGGTGGCTACACCTTC.

This clone occurred once. V usage is TRBV11-2 and J usage is TRBJ2-7, with 7 bases fitting TRBD1. Germline values: CDR1 SGHAT, CDR2 FQNNGV. Trimming cost V 4 bases and J 0 bases; bases outside gene matches: 9. The CDR3 extends over 16 amino acids. CDR3 loop: CASSSQGEPSSYEQYF. The DNA for the CDR3 is TGTGCCAGCAGCTCCCAGGGGGAGCCTAGCTCCTACGAGCAGTACTTC.

The chain joins TRBV5-1 to TRBJ1-1, with 7 bases fitting TRBD1. V shed 5 bases, J shed 5 bases, and the junction held 6 bases outside the gene matches. The CDR3 spans 13 residues. Germline loops: CDR1 SGHRS, CDR2 YFSETQ. The CDR3 is CASRLTGLTEAFF. The CDR3 bases are TGCGCCAGCAGGCTGACAGGGCTTACTGAAGCTTTCTTT.

The chain recombines TRBV15 with TRBJ2-2; 10 bases map to TRBD2. The CDR3 loop spans 16 amino acids. After removal of 3 bases from V and 6 bases from J, the junction contained 7 bases not matched to a gene. Per the germline V gene, CDR1 is LNHNV and CDR2 is YYDKDF (reference sequence). CDR3 amino acids: CATSSLAGALSGELFF. CDR3 bases: TGTGCCACCAGCAGTCTAGCGGGGGCATTGTCCGGGGAGCTGTTTTTT.

The chain has TRBV27 and TRBJ1-2, with TRBD1 matching over 9 bases. CDR1 is MNHEY, CDR2 SMNVEV, per germline (reference sequence). The CDR3 spans 14 residues. With V trimmed by 4 bases and J by 5 bases, 5 bases remained unmatched. CDR3 in amino acids: CASSWGQGEYGYTF. The CDR3 nucleotides are TGTGCCAGCAGTTGGGGACAGGGTGAATATGGCTACACCTTC.

V and J are TRBV18 and TRBJ2-6; 7 bases match TRBD1. The CDR3 runs 17 residues. Trimming cost V 6 bases and J 2 bases; bases outside gene matches: 10. Germline V gene data show CDR1 as KGHSH and CDR2 as LQKENI. The CDR3 DNA reads TGTGCCAGCTCTCCCACGACGACAGGGACTGGGGCCAACGTCCTGACTTTC. Translating it yields CASSPTTTGTGANVLTF.

This chain links TRBV9 with TRBJ2-7; 8 positions agree with TRBD1. The V and J ends lost 0 bases and 2 bases, in that order; junction bases with no gene match: 4. The CDR3 extends over 15 amino acids. CDR1 SGDLS and CDR2 YYNGEE come from the germline V gene. CDR3 nucleotide sequence: TGTGCCAGCAGCGTAGGAGACAGGGGAACCTACGAGCAGTACTTC. Translation gives CASSVGDRGTYEQYF.